A single sample is the source of the 8 T cell receptor beta chains below, sequenced in a study of T cell responses to AZD1222 COVID-19 vaccine. The data were produced by immunoSEQ multiplex PCR, yet TCRdb's version contains in-frame clones alone and is incomplete. The table has over 150,000 clones, roughly nine tenths seen once. The sample was peripheral blood, taken on day 0 of AZD1222 vaccination. The receptors were sampled from an adult in good health.

This clone was found a few times. The chain links TRBV18 to TRBJ1-6; no reliable D call. Germline CDR1 KGHSH, CDR2 LQKENI. The V and J ends lost 3 bases and 0 bases respectively, with 9 bases between them. The CDR3 consists of 16 residues. CDR3 amino acids: CASSPGRSSYNSPLHF. The CDR3 region has the DNA TGTGCCAGCTCACCTGGGAGAAGCTCCTATAATTCACCCCTCCACTTT.

CDR3 residues: CASALWGTSYNEQFF. The CDR3 nucleotides read TGTGCCAGCGCGTTATGGGGGACCTCCTACAATGAGCAGTTCTTC. The V call is TRBV6-1, the J call TRBJ2-1; perhaps D is TRBD1 or TRBD2 (5 bases each). The V gene's germline CDR1 is MNHNS and CDR2 SASEGT. V lost 8 bases to trimming and J lost 0 bases, with 14 bases between them. The CDR3 sequence is 15 residues long.

J is TRBJ2-7 and V is TRBV7-2, with 9 bases aligning to TRBD1. The CDR3 has 15 residues. Germline loops: CDR1 SGHTA, CDR2 FQGNSA. V shed 4 bases and J 6 bases; nucleotides not matched to a gene: 10. The CDR3 DNA is TGTGCCAGCAGCTCCTACTTCGGGACAGGGATCGAGCAGTACTTC. It yields the protein CASSSYFGTGIEQYF.

V usage is TRBV7-8 and J usage is TRBJ2-2, with D tentatively TRBD1 (6 bases). The CDR3 covers 15 residues. Germline-derived CDR1 and CDR2 are SGHVS and FQNEAQ. With 5 bases removed from V and 3 bases from J, the gap between germline ends came to 13 bases. Written as DNA, the CDR3 is TGTGCCAGCAGCGCCGGACAGTTAGACACCGGGGAGCTGTTTTTT. Protein product: CASSAGQLDTGELFF.

The V and J genes are TRBV6-4 and TRBJ1-1; a weak D match, TRBD1 (5 bases). Looked up from germline, CDR1 is MRHNA and CDR2 is SNTAGT. The CDR3 is 14 residues long. V shed 6 bases and J shed 0 bases, with 11 bases lying between them. The CDR3 coding sequence is TGTGCCAGCAGCCTCGGGGGAATGAACACTGAAGCTTTCTTT. The encoded protein is CASSLGGMNTEAFF.

The chain uses TRBV7-9 and TRBJ2-5; 10 bases line up with TRBD1. The CDR3 extends over 16 amino acids. Germline lookup yields CDR1 SEHNR and CDR2 FQNEAQ (reference sequence). The J segment lost 5 bases and the V segment lost 2 bases, leaving 8 bases of the junction unmatched. CDR3 sequence: CASSLRTGGGGETQYF. For the CDR3, the DNA is TGTGCCAGCAGCTTAAGGACAGGGGGAGGAGGGGAGACCCAGTACTTC. Combining the CDR3 with reference TRBV7-9 and TRBJ2-5 gives the whole variable domain DTGVSQNPRHKITKRGQNVTFRCDPISEHNRLYWYRQTLGQGPEFLTYFQNEAQLEKSRLLSDRFSAERPKGSFSTLEIQRTEQGDSAMYLCASSLRTGGGGETQYFGPGTRLLVL.

The chain joins TRBV30 to TRBJ2-4, with D unclear. V lost 0 bases to trimming and J lost 5 bases, with 8 bases between them. There are 13 residues in the CDR3. Germline assignment: CDR1 GTSNPN and CDR2 SVGIG (reference sequence). The CDR3 here is CAWSVENQNIQYF. CDR3 bases: TGTGCCTGGAGTGTAGAAAATCAAAACATTCAGTACTTC.

V usage is TRBV7-9 and J usage is TRBJ2-7; D gene ambiguous. The CDR3 is 13 amino acids. Germline assignment: CDR1 SEHNR and CDR2 FQNEAQ (reference sequence). Trimming pared 6 bases from V and 1 base from J, leaving 10 bases between. CDR3 nucleotides: TGTGCCAGCAGAGACGACGGTTCCTACGAGCAGTACTTC. This codes for CASRDDGSYEQYF.